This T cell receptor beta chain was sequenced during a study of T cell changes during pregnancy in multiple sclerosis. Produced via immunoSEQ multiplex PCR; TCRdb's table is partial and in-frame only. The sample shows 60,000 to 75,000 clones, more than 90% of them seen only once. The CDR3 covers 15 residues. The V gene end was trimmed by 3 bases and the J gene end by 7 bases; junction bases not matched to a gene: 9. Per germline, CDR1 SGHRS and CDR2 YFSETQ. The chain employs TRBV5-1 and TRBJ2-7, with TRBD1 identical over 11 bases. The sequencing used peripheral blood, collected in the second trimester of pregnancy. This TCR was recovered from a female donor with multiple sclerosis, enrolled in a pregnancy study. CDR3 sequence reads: CASSSPGQGAGEQYF. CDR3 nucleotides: TGCGCCAGCAGCTCGCCTGGACAGGGGGCTGGTGAGCAGTACTTC.